One sample yielded the 5 T cell receptor beta chains listed below, sequenced in a study of CD4 T cell repertoires in COVID-19. The antigens of these receptors remain unknown. TCRdb keeps only in-frame clones here, not all; method: immunoSEQ multiplex PCR. The sample holds about 590 clones; about a sixth are singletons and the top ten take 15% to 20%. The input for sequencing was memory CD4+ T cells, cultured in vitro, taken after recovery from COVID-19. The receptors were sampled from a human donor who had COVID-19.

This clone is labeled as large. The rearrangement joins TRBV19 to TRBJ1-1; D possibly corresponds to TRBD1 (5 bases). Germline V lookup: CDR1 LNHDA, CDR2 SQIVND (reference sequence). The V end was cut by 5 bases, the J end by 2 bases, with 9 bases between. The CDR3 length is 13 residues. CDR3 nucleotides: TGTGCCAGTAGTTCGACAGCTAACACTGAAGCTTTCTTT. Protein product: CASSSTANTEAFF. The variable domain in full, completed from reference TRBV19 and TRBJ1-1, reads DGGITQSPKYLFRKEGQNVTLSCEQNLNHDAMYWYRQDPGQGLRLIYYSQIVNDFQKGDIAEGYSVSREKKESFPLTVTSAQKNPTAFYLCASSSTANTEAFFGQGTRLTVV.

By sample share, this clone is medium-sized (0.01 to 0.1%). The gene calls are TRBV5-1 and TRBJ2-6; 10 nucleotides match TRBD1. CDR1 is SGHRS and CDR2 is YFSETQ in the germline V gene. J gave up 0 bases and V 6 bases, and 6 bases lay outside the gene matches. The CDR3 consists of 17 residues. Here the CDR3 DNA reads TGCGCCAGCAAAAAGGGACAGGGGAGCTCTGGGGCCAACGTCCTGACTTTC. Translation gives CASKKGQGSSGANVLTF.

This clone is medium-sized by share. The chain couples TRBV4-2 to TRBJ2-4; no firm D call. V dropped 5 bases and J dropped 5 bases, with 25 bases sitting between them. The CDR3 length is 18 residues. Germline V gene lookup returns CDR1 LGHNA and CDR2 YNFKEQ. The CDR3 spells CASSRGPPNPDQENIQYF. DNA of the CDR3: TGTGCCAGCAGCAGAGGCCCTCCAAACCCTGATCAGGAAAACATTCAGTACTTC.

In this sample, this clone is medium-sized. V and J are TRBV18 and TRBJ1-3; no clear D gene. CDR3 size: 14 residues. V lost 3 bases and J lost 4, with 10 bases in between. The germline gives CDR1 KGHSH, CDR2 LQKENI. Here the CDR3 DNA reads TGTGCCAGCTCACCCCTCACCCAGGGAAACACCATATATTTT. Translated, it gives CASSPLTQGNTIYF.

This clone is judged medium-sized. The chain joins TRBV6-6 to TRBJ2-7; D remains unclear. Trimming took off 5 bases at V and 5 bases at J, with 13 bases between the two ends. The germline CDR1 and CDR2 sequences are MNHNY and SVGAGI (reference sequence). This CDR3 has 13 residues. The CDR3 nucleotides read TGTGCCAGCAGTCGTCGGTCGAGGAACGAGCAGTACTTC. It codes for CASSRRSRNEQYF.